This T cell receptor beta chain comes out of a study of blood T cell repertoires in COVID-19. Study-wide context: Acute and convalescent COVID-19 samples came from the United States, Italy and Spain. Sources were T cells, B-cell-depleted T cells, or PBMCs; the material itself was cDNA or gDNA.

Germline values: CDR1 SGHRS, CDR2 YFSETQ. J gave up 4 bases and V 9 bases, and 6 bases lay outside the gene matches. The CDR3 is made up of 13 amino acids. In the original processing: The assay estimated nucleated cells by amplifying reference gene primers. Measured with immunoSEQ multiplex PCR; TCRdb has only the in-frame clones, and not every one. The V and J calls and the clone size are those of that table, but D and trimming were determined from the DNA. This sample has about 60,000 clones, with around 90% found just once. Sample: peripheral blood. This sequence joins TRBV5-1 and TRBJ1-4; 7 positions agree with TRBD1. The source of this sequence is a man over 45 with active COVID-19. The CDR3 loop is CATTTGHNEKLFF. CDR3 sequence (DNA): TGCGCCACCACGACAGGGCATAATGAAAAACTGTTTTTT.